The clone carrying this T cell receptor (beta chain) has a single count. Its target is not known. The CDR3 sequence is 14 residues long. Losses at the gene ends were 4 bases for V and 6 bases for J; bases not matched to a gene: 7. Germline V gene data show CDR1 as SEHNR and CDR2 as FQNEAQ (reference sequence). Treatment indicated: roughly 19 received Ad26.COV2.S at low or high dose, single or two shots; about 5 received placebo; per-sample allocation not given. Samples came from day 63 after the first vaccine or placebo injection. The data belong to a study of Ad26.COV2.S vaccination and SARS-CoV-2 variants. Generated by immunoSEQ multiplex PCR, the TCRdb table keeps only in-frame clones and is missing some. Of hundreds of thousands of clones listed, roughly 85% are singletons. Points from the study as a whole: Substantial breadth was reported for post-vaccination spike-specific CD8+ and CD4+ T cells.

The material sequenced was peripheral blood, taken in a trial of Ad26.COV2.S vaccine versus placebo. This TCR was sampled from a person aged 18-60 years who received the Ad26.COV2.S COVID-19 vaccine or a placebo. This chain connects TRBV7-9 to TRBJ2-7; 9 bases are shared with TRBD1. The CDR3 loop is CASSSRTGAIEQYF. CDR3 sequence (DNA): TGTGCCAGCAGCTCCCGGACAGGGGCGATCGAGCAGTACTTC.